These 32 T cell receptor beta chains originate from one sample sequenced in a study of blood T cell repertoires in COVID-19. Clones were read by immunoSEQ multiplex PCR, and TCRdb kept only the in-frame ones, dropping some. The sample includes about 260,000 clones, about 89% of them seen just once. The sequenced material came from peripheral blood. The receptors were gathered from a man aged 40-55 years who had recovered from COVID-19.

CDR3 residues: CASSISRGQPQHF. CDR3 nucleotides: TGTGCCAGTAGTATAAGCAGGGGTCAGCCCCAGCATTTT. J is TRBJ1-5 and V is TRBV19, with D possibly being TRBD1 (6 bases). V was pared by 2 bases and J by 6 bases, with 8 bases between. CDR3 size: 13 residues. In germline, CDR1 is LNHDA, CDR2 SQIVND (reference sequence).

V usage is TRBV7-2 and J usage is TRBJ1-2; weak D call: TRBD1 (6 bases). Trimming took off 6 bases at V and 4 bases at J, with 30 bases between the two ends. This CDR3 spans 19 amino acids. Germline V gene sequence: CDR1 SGHTA, CDR2 FQGNSA. CDR3 DNA: TGTGCCAGCAGGAACAGGGAGATGGGGCTGCGGGGGGCTCTCTATGGCTACACCTTC. Encoded protein: CASRNREMGLRGALYGYTF.

The chain links TRBV10-3 to TRBJ2-1, with D perhaps matching TRBD1 (5 bases). Germline values: CDR1 ENHRY, CDR2 SYGVKD. This CDR3 is 11 amino acids long. V was clipped by 1 base and J by 12 bases, with 7 bases between them. The CDR3 spells CAISELQGQFF. As DNA, the CDR3 is TGTGCCATCAGTGAGTTGCAGGGGCAGTTCTTC.

The chain links TRBV7-9 to TRBJ2-1, with D unclear. V dropped 8 bases and J dropped 2 bases, with 13 bases sitting between them. Germline CDR1 is SEHNR and CDR2 is FQNEAQ (reference sequence). The CDR3 contains 14 residues. The DNA of the CDR3 is TGTGCCAGCCGCGCCCCTCTACCCTACAATGAGCAGTTCTTC. Its translation: CASRAPLPYNEQFF. Filled out from reference TRBV7-9 and TRBJ2-1, the complete variable domain reads DTGVSQNPRHKITKRGQNVTFRCDPISEHNRLYWYRQTLGQGPEFLTYFQNEAQLEKSRLLSDRFSAERPKGSFSTLEIQRTEQGDSAMYLCASRAPLPYNEQFFGPGTRLTVL.

The chain joins TRBV21-1 to TRBJ1-5; the table's TRBD1 call for D was not verified on the DNA. TRBV21-1 is recorded as a pseudogene. The CDR3 totals 13 residues. The CDR3 loop is CASSTGGNQPQHF. In DNA form, the CDR3 reads TGTGCCAGCAGCACAGGGGGCAATCAGCCCCAGCATTTT.

The genes are TRBV19 and TRBJ2-1, with 8 positions matching TRBD2. Losses at the gene ends were 4 bases for V and 14 bases for J; bases not matched to a gene: 13. The CDR3 contains 14 residues. CDR1 and CDR2 from the germline V gene are LNHDA and SQIVND (reference sequence). The CDR3 sequence is CASSTGGSSGAKFF. In DNA form, the CDR3 reads TGTGCCAGTAGTACGGGGGGGAGTAGCGGGGCCAAGTTCTTC.

CDR3 nucleotides: TGTGCCAGCAGCCTGCGGACTAGCGGGGGGCAGTTCTTC. Residues: CASSLRTSGGQFF. The gene calls are TRBV7-2 and TRBJ2-1; TRBD2 agrees at 13 bases. Per the germline V gene, CDR1 is SGHTA and CDR2 is FQGNSA. The CDR3 is 13 amino acids. Losses at the gene ends were 5 bases for V and 12 bases for J; bases not matched to a gene: 4.

The chain combines TRBV27 with TRBJ2-1; D unclear. Germline V CDR1 and CDR2: MNHEY, SMNVEV (reference sequence). The V end lost 5 bases, the J end lost 1 base, and 12 bases lay between the germline ends. The CDR3 has 15 amino acids. This chain's CDR3 is CASSQRDTSYNEQFF. For the CDR3, the DNA is TGTGCCAGCAGTCAACGAGATACGTCCTACAATGAGCAGTTCTTC.

The chain combines TRBV27 with TRBJ1-5; TRBD1 matches 7 bases. Germline CDR1 reads MNHEY; CDR2 reads SMNVEV (reference sequence). Germline trimming cut 5 bases from V and 4 bases from J; bases unmatched to any gene: 8. The CDR3 consists of 15 residues. DNA of the CDR3: TGTGCCAGCAGTCTTAACCGGGACAGTAATCAGCCCCAGCATTTT. Amino acid sequence: CASSLNRDSNQPQHF.

This chain uses TRBV5-8 with TRBJ2-5; a weak D match, TRBD1 (5 bases). The germline gives CDR1 SGHTS, CDR2 YDEGEE. Deletions cut 0 bases from V and 4 bases from J, with 7 bases between. The CDR3 spans 13 residues. The chain's CDR3 is CASSLATVETQYF. Written as DNA, the CDR3 is TGTGCCAGCAGCTTGGCGACAGTAGAGACCCAGTACTTC.

The CDR3 bases are TGTGCCAGCAGCATAGGGACTAGCGGCCCAGATACGCAGTATTTT. It codes for CASSIGTSGPDTQYF. The chain is built from TRBV5-6 and TRBJ2-3, with 11 bases matching TRBD2. V lost 4 bases to trimming and J lost 4 bases; unmatched junction nucleotides: 5. The CDR3 covers 15 residues. Germline CDR1 reads SGHDT; CDR2 reads YYEEEE.

The chain is built from TRBV18 and TRBJ1-1; D remains unclear. The length of the CDR3 is 16 residues. Germline V gives CDR1 KGHSH, CDR2 LQKENI. Trimming took off 9 bases at V and 1 base at J, with 21 bases between the two ends. In DNA, the CDR3 is TGTGCCAGGCGGGTTATTATAGTTTACGAGAACACTGAAGCTTTCTTT. Its protein product is CARRVIIVYENTEAFF. Using reference TRBV18 and TRBJ1-1 for the parts outside the CDR3, the full variable domain is NAGVMQNPRHLVRRRGQEARLRCSPMKGHSHVYWYRQLPEEGLKFMVYLQKENIIDESGMPKERFSAEFPKEGPSILRIQQVVRGDSAAYFCARRVIIVYENTEAFFGQGTRLTVV.

The chain has TRBV7-6 and TRBJ2-3; 7 bases match TRBD2. Per the germline V gene, CDR1 is SGHVS and CDR2 is FNYEAQ. This CDR3 has 16 amino acids. Trimming removed 1 base from V and 3 bases from J; junction bases left unmatched: 7. The CDR3 region is CASSLGGGGRTDTQYF. CDR3 in DNA: TGTGCCAGCAGCTTAGGTGGGGGAGGGCGGACAGATACGCAGTATTTT.

The CDR3 loop is CATSDWDRSSTDTQYF. DNA of the CDR3: TGTGCCACCAGTGATTGGGACAGATCTAGCACAGATACGCAGTATTTT. The chain has TRBV24-1 and TRBJ2-3; 7 nucleotides agree with TRBD1. The CDR3 sequence is 16 residues long. CDR1 KGHDR and CDR2 SFDVKD come from the germline V gene. After removal of 2 bases from V and 0 bases from J, the junction contained 4 bases not matched to a gene.

CDR3 bases: TGTGCCAGCAGTTTGGTATCGCGGGGCTACACCTTC. It specifies CASSLVSRGYTF. The V gene is TRBV12-3 or TRBV12-4, the J gene TRBJ1-2, with unresolved D. The V end lost 3 bases, the J end lost 8 bases, and 10 bases lay between the germline ends. The CDR3 runs to 12 residues.

The chain employs TRBV6-6 and TRBJ2-2; D gene uncertain. Trimming stripped 6 bases from V and 7 bases from J, with 15 bases between. CDR1 is MNHNY, CDR2 SVGAGI, per germline (reference sequence). This CDR3 is built from 14 residues. The CDR3 sequence: CASSPPWSDGELFF. The DNA for the CDR3 is TGTGCCAGCAGCCCCCCCTGGAGTGACGGGGAGCTGTTTTTT.

The chain combines TRBV5-1 with TRBJ1-1, with 7 bases aligning to TRBD1. Looked up from germline, CDR1 is SGHRS and CDR2 is YFSETQ. The ends lost 4 bases at V and 5 bases at J; junction bases unmatched: 8. The CDR3 runs to 14 residues. CDR3 sequence: CASSRRQGGTEAFF. In DNA, the CDR3 is TGCGCCAGCAGCCGACGGCAGGGGGGTACTGAAGCTTTCTTT.

The rearrangement joins TRBV11-2 to TRBJ2-7, with 9 bases identical to TRBD2. Unmatched junction bases numbered 10, after V lost 2 bases and J lost 5 bases. The germline V gene encodes CDR1 SGHAT and CDR2 FQNNGV. This CDR3 is built from 16 residues. CDR3 in amino acids: CASSLLGSGGGDEQYF. The CDR3 DNA reads as TGTGCCAGCAGCTTACTAGGCTCCGGCGGGGGGGACGAGCAGTACTTC.

V usage is TRBV18 and J usage is TRBJ2-1, with 13 bases that match TRBD2. This CDR3 comprises 15 residues. The V segment lost 3 bases and the J segment 9 bases; nucleotides outside the gene matches: 5. Germline CDR1 KGHSH, CDR2 LQKENI. For the CDR3, the DNA is TGTGCCAGCTCACCTACTAGCGGGAGGGCCCGTGAGCAGTTCTTC. Amino acid sequence: CASSPTSGRAREQFF.

The J gene is TRBJ1-2, the V gene TRBV3-1 (or the pseudogene TRBV3-2); D gene ambiguous. CDR1 is LGHDT and CDR2 is YNNKEL in the germline V gene (reference sequence). The CDR3 extends over 14 amino acids. Trimming cost V 0 bases and J 6 bases, with 11 bases left between them. The CDR3 DNA reads TGTGCCAGCAGCCAAGATAAGAGGGTACATGGCTACACCTTC. This translates into CASSQDKRVHGYTF.

The rearrangement links TRBV6-6 to TRBJ2-3; tentatively, D is TRBD2 (6 bases). The CDR3 has 16 amino acids. Germline V gene sequence: CDR1 MNHNY, CDR2 SVGAGI (reference sequence). Trimming pared 6 bases from V and 3 bases from J, leaving 19 bases between. The CDR3 is CASSSRGKGRTDTQYF. The CDR3 nucleotides are TGTGCCAGCAGCTCCCGGGGTAAAGGGAGGACAGATACGCAGTATTTT.

This chain joins TRBV2 and TRBJ1-1; D ambiguous. Germline CDR1 reads SNHLY; CDR2 reads FYNNEI. CDR3 length: 13 residues. V was shortened by 3 bases and J by 4 bases, with 9 bases between the two germline ends. Written as DNA, the CDR3 is TGTGCCAGCAGTGAGCAGGTGTTCACTGAAGCTTTCTTT. Amino acids: CASSEQVFTEAFF.

The rearrangement joins TRBV3-1 (or the pseudogene TRBV3-2) to TRBJ2-4, with 10 positions matching TRBD2. There are 19 residues in the CDR3. With 7 bases clipped from V and 0 bases from J, the junction kept 15 bases outside the gene matches. CDR1 and CDR2 from the germline V gene are LGHDT and YNNKEL (reference sequence). The CDR3 DNA is TGTGCCAGCATATTGTGGCTAGCGGGGGCCCTTTTAGCCAAAAACATTCAGTACTTC. Translating it yields CASILWLAGALLAKNIQYF.

The gene calls are TRBV10-3 and TRBJ1-6; TRBD1 might be the D (5 bases). Germline values: CDR1 ENHRY, CDR2 SYGVKD. The CDR3 has 13 amino acids. V gave up 11 bases and J gave up 8 bases, with 16 bases separating them. The CDR3: CASSRGEDSPLHF. CDR3 coding DNA: TGTGCCTCTTCTCGGGGGGAGGATTCACCCCTCCACTTT.

The genes are TRBV7-8 and TRBJ2-3; D is unclear. V was trimmed by 3 bases and J by 2 bases, leaving 12 bases between them. The CDR3 is made up of 15 amino acids. CDR1 and CDR2 from the germline V gene are SGHVS and FQNEAQ. CDR3 in DNA: TGTGCCAGCAGCTTCGGTCCTAGGTCCACAGATACGCAGTATTTT. Translated, it gives CASSFGPRSTDTQYF. Full variable domain (remainder filled in from reference TRBV7-8 and TRBJ2-3): GAGVSQSPRYKVAKRGQDVALRCDPISGHVSLFWYQQALGQGPEFLTYFQNEAQLDKSGLPSDRFFAERPEGSVSTLKIQRTQQEDSAVYLCASSFGPRSTDTQYFGPGTRLTVL.

V is TRBV11-3 and J is TRBJ2-3; TRBD2 aligns across 9 bases. Germline CDR1 is SGHNT and CDR2 is YENEEA. The CDR3 runs 14 residues. V lost 5 bases, J lost 6 bases, and 6 bases stayed unmatched. CDR3 protein: CASSEGGRVDTQYF. The CDR3 nucleotides read TGTGCCAGCAGCGAGGGCGGGAGGGTGGATACGCAGTATTTT.

The chain has TRBV27 and TRBJ2-3; D is unresolved. Germline loops: CDR1 MNHEY, CDR2 SMNVEV (reference sequence). V lost 3 bases to trimming and J lost 0 bases, with 13 bases between them. The CDR3 extends over 16 amino acids. CDR3 amino acids: CASSFEAQSSTDTQYF. CDR3 nucleotide sequence: TGTGCCAGCAGTTTCGAGGCTCAAAGCAGCACAGATACGCAGTATTTT.

J is TRBJ2-7 and V is TRBV12-3 or TRBV12-4, with D unresolved. This CDR3 has 13 amino acids. The germline V and J ends were trimmed by 3 bases and 0 bases, with 6 bases remaining between them. CDR3 region: CASSFVSSYEQYF. DNA for the CDR3: TGTGCCAGCAGTTTTGTCAGCTCCTACGAGCAGTACTTC.

The chain links TRBV9 to TRBJ2-3, with 7 bases lining up with TRBD1. V shed 1 base and J 5 bases; nucleotides not matched to a gene: 4. This CDR3 region has 14 residues. Germline CDR1 and CDR2: SGDLS and YYNGEE. CDR3: CASSVTNRGDTQYF. DNA of the CDR3: TGTGCCAGCAGCGTAACTAACAGGGGAGATACGCAGTATTTT. The full variable domain, with the rest looked up from reference TRBV9 and TRBJ2-3, is DSGVTQTPKHLITATGQRVTLRCSPRSGDLSVYWYQQSLDQGLQFLIQYYNGEERAKGNILERFSAQQFPDLHSELNLSSLELGDSALYFCASSVTNRGDTQYFGPGTRLTVL.

The rearrangement links TRBV7-9 to TRBJ2-1; D is uncertain. Trimming removed 1 base at V and 12 bases at J, with 16 bases between. Germline CDR1 SEHNR, CDR2 FQNEAQ (reference sequence). The CDR3 length is 14 residues. CDR3 protein: CASSLDAFSIGQFF. The CDR3 DNA reads as TGTGCCAGCAGCTTAGACGCCTTCAGTATTGGGCAGTTCTTC.

This chain connects TRBV3-1 (or the pseudogene TRBV3-2) to TRBJ1-3; 10 bases match TRBD1. The length of the CDR3 is 16 residues. Germline loops: CDR1 LGHDT, CDR2 YNNKEL (reference sequence). Trimming at V came to 3 bases and at J to 1 base, leaving 3 bases not matched to a gene. CDR3 in DNA: TGTGCCAGCAGCCAGACAGGGGGCGCGTCTGGAAACACCATATATTTT. Protein sequence: CASSQTGGASGNTIYF.

V is TRBV5-1 and J is TRBJ2-7; tentatively, D is TRBD1 (6 bases). Between the trimmed V and J ends, which lost 3 bases and 9 bases, there was a span of 13 bases. The V gene's germline CDR1 is SGHRS and CDR2 YFSETQ. The CDR3 has 12 amino acids. Written as DNA, the CDR3 is TGCGCCAGCAGCTCACAGGGCCGCGCGCAGTACTTC. Residues: CASSSQGRAQYF. Looking up the rest from reference TRBV5-1 and TRBJ2-7 gives the full variable domain: KAGVTQTPRYLIKTRGQQVTLSCSPISGHRSVSWYQQTPGQGLQFLFEYFSETQRNKGNFPGRFSGRQFSNSRSEMNVSTLELGDSALYLCASSSQGRAQYFGPGTRLTVT.